This T cell receptor (beta chain) was sequenced during a study of T cell responses to AZD1222 COVID-19 vaccine. V was pared by 4 bases and J by 2 bases, with 14 bases between. Germline lookup yields CDR1 SGHRS and CDR2 YFSETQ. This CDR3 is 15 amino acids long. TCRdb keeps only in-frame clones here, not all; method: immunoSEQ multiplex PCR. This sample's table reports about 140,000 clones. The study's findings and limits: Per reports, nearly half of all spike-specific TCRs target regions that are unmutated in variants. No day 14 peak samples; only post-peak repertoires were characterized.

Turning to this clone: As yet, its antigen is unknown.

V is TRBV5-1 and J is TRBJ2-3; no clear D gene. The clonotype comes from an adult in good health. Sequencing was done on a sample of peripheral blood. The CDR3 loop reads CASSPEGLNTDTQYF. The CDR3 bases are TGCGCCAGCAGCCCGGAAGGGTTAAACACAGATACGCAGTATTTT.